This TCR beta chain was obtained from a study of CXCR3-negative and CXCR3-positive naive CD8 T cells. Study-level background: The TRB read total, some 140 million, broke down to about 1.5 +/- 0.3 million reads per library. The study's findings and limits: Surface CD5 matched across naive subsets, and TRB CDR3 properties served to infer TCR strength.

Of note for this clonotype: Its specificity is not known.

The libraries of TRB cDNA were constructed through 5' RACE using UMI labels. From its re-call of the 5' RACE reads, TCRdb lists each CDR3 protein once, without DNA. The sample shows just under 45,000 distinct CDR3 sequences, and about 15% sits with its ten largest clones. Sorts performed in triplicate captured 300,000 to 350,000 cells each from every CD8+ T cell subset. The CDR3 extends over 15 amino acids. The germline CDR1 and CDR2 sequences are MGHDK and SYGVNS. The receptor's source is a human donor in good health. Some clones in this sample may be carry-over from other donors' samples. Material: memory CD8+ T cells from blood. The chain links TRBV25-1 to TRBJ2-1; TCRdb returns TRBD2, unconfirmable since there is no DNA. CDR3: CASSVSSGGGNEQFF.